These 28 T cell receptor beta chains share one sample of origin, sequenced in a study of T cell responses to AZD1222 COVID-19 vaccine. Clones were read by immunoSEQ multiplex PCR, and TCRdb kept only the in-frame ones, dropping some. The sample lists 150,000 to 200,000 clones; 90% to 95% were seen once. Sample: peripheral blood, taken 28 days after the second AZD1222 dose. These receptors were collected from an adult who received the AZD1222 COVID-19 vaccine.

The chain recombines TRBV11-2 with TRBJ1-3; D may be TRBD1 (6 bases). CDR3 size: 15 residues. Germline V CDR1 and CDR2: SGHAT, FQNNGV. V gave up 1 base and J gave up 4 bases, with 11 bases separating them. CDR3 sequence reads: CASSLAGGPGNTIYF. DNA of the CDR3: TGTGCCAGCAGCTTAGCTGGGGGGCCAGGAAACACCATATATTTT.

V and J are TRBV2 and TRBJ2-5; perhaps D is TRBD1 or TRBD2 (5 bases each). This CDR3 has 14 residues. Germline V gene sequence: CDR1 SNHLY, CDR2 FYNNEI. V gave up 4 bases and J gave up 1 base, with 10 bases separating them. CDR3 protein: CASSAGRIQETQYF. The CDR3 nucleotides read TGTGCCAGCAGTGCGGGACGGATCCAAGAGACCCAGTACTTC.

V and J are TRBV30 and TRBJ1-3; no clear D. The CDR3 is 15 residues long. CDR1 GTSNPN and CDR2 SVGIG come from the germline V gene (reference sequence). The germline V and J ends were trimmed by 0 bases and 0 bases, with 9 bases remaining between them. The CDR3, as DNA: TGTGCCTGGAGTGTTTTGAGAGTCTCTGGAAACACCATATATTTT. Protein: CAWSVLRVSGNTIYF.

The rearrangement links TRBV9 to TRBJ1-2; a possible D gene is TRBD1 (5 bases). Looked up from germline, CDR1 is SGDLS and CDR2 is YYNGEE. The CDR3 is 18 residues long. The germline V and J ends were trimmed by 4 bases and 1 base, with 23 bases remaining between them. The CDR3 DNA sequence: TGTGCCAGCAGCCCCTGGCGTCAGGGAGTCGTCGATAACTATGGCTACACCTTC. As protein: CASSPWRQGVVDNYGYTF.

The J gene is TRBJ1-2, the V gene TRBV2; D is perhaps TRBD1 (5 bases). Germline-derived CDR1 and CDR2 are SNHLY and FYNNEI. The CDR3 loop spans 15 amino acids. V dropped 3 bases and J dropped 3 bases, with 14 bases sitting between them. The CDR3 DNA sequence: TGTGCCAGCAGTGATAATTCCGGGACGGACTATGGCTACACCTTC. It codes for CASSDNSGTDYGYTF.

The J gene is TRBJ2-1, the V gene TRBV19, with 7 bases that match TRBD1. Germline V gene lookup returns CDR1 LNHDA and CDR2 SQIVND (reference sequence). Unmatched junction bases numbered 11, after V lost 2 bases and J lost 7 bases. This CDR3 has 16 amino acids. The chain's CDR3 is CASSIYSQGVRNEQFF. The CDR3, as DNA: TGTGCCAGTAGTATATATTCCCAGGGGGTAAGAAATGAGCAGTTCTTC.

The chain carries TRBV18 and TRBJ1-1; the D is unclear. Germline V CDR1 and CDR2: KGHSH, LQKENI. V dropped 3 bases and J dropped 8 bases, with 10 bases sitting between them. The CDR3 has 12 residues. The chain's CDR3 is CASSPLSREAFF. The CDR3 DNA follows: TGTGCCAGCTCACCCCTGTCTAGGGAAGCTTTCTTT.

The chain couples TRBV11-2 to TRBJ2-1, with 9 positions matching TRBD2. Germline CDR1 and CDR2: SGHAT and FQNNGV. There are 15 residues in the CDR3. The V segment lost 1 base and the J segment 6 bases; nucleotides outside the gene matches: 4. In nucleotides, the CDR3 is TGTGCCAGCAGCTTAGTAGCGGGAGACATCAATGAGCAGTTCTTC. Translated, it gives CASSLVAGDINEQFF.

The chain couples TRBV18 to TRBJ2-7; D may be TRBD2 (5 bases). The CDR3 is 16 amino acids. V was pared by 2 bases and J by 1 base, with 15 bases between. Germline CDR1 is KGHSH and CDR2 is LQKENI. The CDR3 is CASSPLEVARSYEQYF. The CDR3 DNA sequence: TGTGCCAGCTCACCATTGGAAGTAGCGAGGTCCTACGAGCAGTACTTC.

Only one count was recorded for this clone. V usage is TRBV6-5 and J usage is TRBJ2-7, with TRBD1 matching 7 bases. Trimming removed 3 bases from V and 6 bases from J; junction bases left unmatched: 5. Germline V gives CDR1 MNHEY, CDR2 SVGAGI. This CDR3 comprises 13 residues. This CDR3 reads CASSYTPGGEQYF. Written as DNA, the CDR3 is TGTGCCAGCAGTTATACCCCAGGGGGCGAGCAGTACTTC.

The rearrangement joins TRBV29-1 to TRBJ1-1; D is ambiguous. The CDR3 totals 10 residues. Germline loops: CDR1 SQVTM, CDR2 ANQGSEA. V was pared by 4 bases and J by 7 bases, with 7 bases between. The CDR3 is CSVGWDEAFF. The CDR3 DNA reads TGCAGCGTTGGCTGGGATGAAGCTTTCTTT. Looking up the rest from reference TRBV29-1 and TRBJ1-1 gives the full variable domain: SAVISQKPSRDICQRGTSLTIQCQVDSQVTMMFWYRQQPGQSLTLIATANQGSEATYESGFVIDKFPISRPNLTFSTLTVSNMSPEDSSIYLCSVGWDEAFFGQGTRLTVV.

The rearrangement links TRBV18 to TRBJ2-1; 8 bases fit TRBD1. This CDR3 spans 13 amino acids. CDR1 and CDR2 from the germline V gene are KGHSH and LQKENI. V lost 10 bases, J lost 3 bases, and 5 bases stayed unmatched. This CDR3 is CAIRQGSYNEQFF. CDR3 DNA: TGTGCCATCCGACAGGGGAGCTACAATGAGCAGTTCTTC.

The J gene is TRBJ2-7, the V gene TRBV14; D uncertain. Germline V gene sequence: CDR1 SGHDN, CDR2 FVKESK. The CDR3 contains 11 residues. The V end lost 2 bases, the J end lost 7 bases, and 6 bases lay between the germline ends. DNA of the CDR3: TGTGCCAGCAGCCAATCTGGGGAGCAGTACTTC. This encodes CASSQSGEQYF.

The chain combines TRBV7-2 with TRBJ1-2; 8 bases fit TRBD1. CDR1 and CDR2 (germline): SGHTA, FQGNSA. This CDR3 spans 14 amino acids. Unmatched junction bases numbered 5, after V lost 4 bases and J lost 4 bases. This CDR3 reads CASSSGGLGYGYTF. The CDR3 bases are TGTGCCAGCAGCTCAGGGGGCCTCGGCTATGGCTACACCTTC.

This clone has a single count. The V gene is TRBV29-1, the J gene TRBJ2-3; D may be TRBD2 (5 bases). Trimming took 0 bases from V and 4 from J, leaving 8 bases between them. The CDR3 spans 13 residues. In germline, CDR1 is SQVTM, CDR2 ANQGSEA. The CDR3 DNA is TGCAGCGTTGAAGATGGGAGCCCAGATACGCAGTATTTT. Protein product: CSVEDGSPDTQYF.

The V gene is TRBV12-3 or TRBV12-4, the J gene TRBJ1-2; a possible D gene is TRBD1 (5 bases). CDR3 length: 12 residues. V was pared by 4 bases and J by 5 bases, with 8 bases between. This chain's CDR3 is CASSWGGYGYTF. The CDR3 region has the DNA TGTGCCAGCAGTTGGGGGGGGTATGGCTACACCTTC.

The chain couples TRBV6-5 to TRBJ2-3, with TRBD1 as a possible D gene (6 bases). Between the trimmed V and J ends, which lost 1 base and 0 bases, there was a span of 11 bases. The CDR3 is made up of 16 amino acids. Germline lookup yields CDR1 MNHEY and CDR2 SVGAGI. As DNA, the CDR3 is TGTGCCAGCAGTTACTTCTCGGGACACAGCACAGATACGCAGTATTTT. Translating it yields CASSYFSGHSTDTQYF.

V usage is TRBV25-1 and J usage is TRBJ2-7; tentative D call: TRBD2 (6 bases). Trimming shortened V by 6 bases and J by 3 bases, and 21 bases separated the two germline ends. The CDR3 covers 16 residues. In germline, CDR1 is MGHDK, CDR2 SYGVNS. The CDR3 here is CASSPSTGRDRYEQYF. The DNA for the CDR3 is TGTGCCAGCAGCCCCTCGACGGGGCGGGACCGCTACGAGCAGTACTTC.

This chain links TRBV27 with TRBJ2-7, with 7 bases fitting TRBD2. The germline V gene encodes CDR1 MNHEY and CDR2 SMNVEV (reference sequence). The CDR3 loop spans 15 amino acids. Trimming cost V 0 bases and J 5 bases; bases outside gene matches: 7. CDR3 amino acids: CASSLSLGGLNEQYF. The DNA for the CDR3 is TGTGCCAGCAGTTTATCCCTCGGGGGGTTGAACGAGCAGTACTTC.

V usage is TRBV18 and J usage is TRBJ1-5, with D perhaps matching TRBD1 (6 bases). The germline V and J ends were trimmed by 4 bases and 0 bases, with 16 bases remaining between them. The V gene's germline CDR1 is KGHSH and CDR2 LQKENI. CDR3 length equals 17 residues. The DNA for the CDR3 is TGTGCCAGCTCACTGGACAGTAACCCTTTTAGCAATCAGCCCCAGCATTTT. Translated, it gives CASSLDSNPFSNQPQHF.

This chain links TRBV6-5 with TRBJ2-1, with D perhaps matching TRBD2 (5 bases). The ends were cut back, 2 bases at V and 2 bases at J, with 13 bases in the middle. CDR3 length: 16 amino acids. Germline V gene data show CDR1 as MNHEY and CDR2 as SVGAGI. In DNA, the CDR3 is TGTGCCAGCAGTTACGGCCTACCGGGGACCTACAATGAGCAGTTCTTC. Translated, it gives CASSYGLPGTYNEQFF.

As DNA, the CDR3 is TGTGCCAGCAGTTTACAACTCGGAAACACCATATATTTT. Residues: CASSLQLGNTIYF. This rearrangement joins TRBV12-3 or TRBV12-4 to TRBJ1-3, with D unresolved. The CDR3 runs to 13 residues. V was trimmed by 2 bases and J by 4 bases, leaving 6 bases between them.

The chain recombines TRBV6-2 or TRBV6-3 with TRBJ2-1; D is possibly TRBD1 (7 bases). Deletions cut 6 bases from V and 3 bases from J, with 12 bases between. CDR1 and CDR2 (germline): MNHEY, SVGEGT. The CDR3 is 14 amino acids. The CDR3 protein is CASSRGTDYNEQFF. The CDR3 nucleotides are TGTGCCAGCAGCCGCGGGACAGACTACAATGAGCAGTTCTTC.

The genes are TRBV6-2 or TRBV6-3 and TRBJ2-3, with D possibly being TRBD1 (5 bases). The length of the CDR3 is 16 residues. Germline loops: CDR1 MNHEY, CDR2 SVGEGT. Trimming took 1 base from V and 2 from J, leaving 13 bases between them. The CDR3, as DNA: TGTGCCAGCAGTTACTTCGGGTACAGGAACACAGATACGCAGTATTTT. It encodes CASSYFGYRNTDTQYF.

The rearrangement links TRBV28 to TRBJ1-4, with 11 bases matching TRBD1. The CDR3 length is 14 residues. Germline lookup yields CDR1 MDHEN and CDR2 SYDVKM. Losses at the gene ends were 5 bases for V and 8 bases for J; bases not matched to a gene: 4. CDR3 nucleotides: TGTGCCAGCAGTATGGGACAGGGGGAGGAAAAACTGTTTTTT. Its protein product is CASSMGQGEEKLFF.

The chain employs TRBV4-3 and TRBJ1-1; D call uncertain. V was pared by 1 base and J by 1 base, with 4 bases between. CDR3 length: 13 residues. CDR1 and CDR2 from the germline V gene are LGHNA and YSLEER. CDR3: CASSQAPNTEAFF. The CDR3 DNA reads as TGCGCCAGCAGCCAAGCACCGAACACTGAAGCTTTCTTT.

The chain uses TRBV14 and TRBJ1-4; D might be TRBD1 (5 bases). The CDR3 is made up of 17 amino acids. The V gene lost 0 bases and the J gene lost 8 bases, with 19 bases spanning the gap. Germline V gives CDR1 SGHDN, CDR2 FVKESK. The CDR3 spells CASSQEDSRWFLEKLFF. For the CDR3, the DNA is TGTGCCAGCAGCCAAGAAGACAGTCGGTGGTTTCTCGAAAAACTGTTTTTT.

The chain joins TRBV11-2 to TRBJ2-1, with D possibly being TRBD1 (6 bases). Germline V lookup: CDR1 SGHAT, CDR2 FQNNGV. The CDR3 is made up of 14 amino acids. V was cut by 5 bases and J by 6 bases, with 14 bases left in between. For the CDR3, the DNA is TGTGCCAGCAGCCAGGGGTTCAGCCTCAATGAGCAGTTCTTC. Translating it yields CASSQGFSLNEQFF.